The 26 T cell receptor beta chains below were found in one sample sequenced in a study of blood T cell repertoires in COVID-19. Profiling relied on immunoSEQ multiplex PCR, and the TCRdb table lists in-frame clones only, not all of them. The table includes some 57,000 clones, approximately 91% detected once. Sequenced material: peripheral blood. The receptors come from a man between 50 and 59 years old with active COVID-19.

The genes are TRBV10-3 and TRBJ1-3; TRBD1 aligns across 7 bases. V was clipped by 4 bases and J by 0 bases; unmatched bases: 3. The CDR3 is 15 residues long. Germline CDR1 and CDR2: ENHRY and SYGVKD. CDR3 region: CAISGNRGSGNTIYF. The CDR3 nucleotides are TGTGCCATCAGTGGAAACAGGGGCTCTGGAAACACCATATATTTT.

This chain uses TRBV7-9 with TRBJ2-7; 7 positions agree with TRBD2. Germline-derived CDR1 and CDR2 are SEHNR and FQNEAQ (reference sequence). Trimming at V came to 3 bases and at J to 6 bases, leaving 8 bases not matched to a gene. The CDR3 is 14 residues long. The CDR3 nucleotides read TGTGCCAGCAGCTTCAGCGGGGCGCGGTCCGAGCAGTACTTC. As protein: CASSFSGARSEQYF.

The rearrangement joins TRBV27 to TRBJ2-5, with a weak D call TRBD1 (6 bases). This CDR3 contains 16 residues. Per germline, CDR1 MNHEY and CDR2 SMNVEV (reference sequence). Deletions cut 2 bases from V and 5 bases from J, with 18 bases between. CDR3 DNA sequence: TGTGCCAGCAGTTTAGAGAAAGGGGGTCGCGGGGAGACCCAGTACTTC. This translates into CASSLEKGGRGETQYF.

The chain employs TRBV7-2 and TRBJ1-6; possible D gene TRBD1, 6 bases. Per the germline V gene, CDR1 is SGHTA and CDR2 is FQGNSA. V was clipped by 6 bases and J by 7 bases, with 16 bases between them. The CDR3 totals 15 residues. DNA of the CDR3: TGTGCCAGCAGAAAAGGTACAGGGAGCAATTCACCCCTCCACTTT. Protein sequence: CASRKGTGSNSPLHF.

The V call is TRBV12-3 or TRBV12-4, the J call TRBJ1-2; TRBD1 might be the D (6 bases). The CDR3 extends over 12 amino acids. V was pared by 7 bases and J by 7 bases, with 13 bases between. This CDR3 reads CASTYRVGGYTF. The CDR3 nucleotides read TGTGCCAGCACATACAGGGTGGGTGGCTACACCTTC.

The chain combines TRBV5-5 with TRBJ1-1; D not resolved. This CDR3 contains 13 residues. The V gene's germline CDR1 is SGHKS and CDR2 YYEKEE (reference sequence). The V end lost 0 bases, the J end lost 7 bases, and 10 bases lay between the germline ends. CDR3 DNA sequence: TGTGCCAGCAGCTTGGCGGGGTTGAGTGAAGCTTTCTTT. Its protein is CASSLAGLSEAFF.

This chain joins TRBV2 and TRBJ1-3, with 10 bases fitting TRBD1. The CDR3 length is 15 residues. Germline V gene sequence: CDR1 SNHLY, CDR2 FYNNEI. The ends lost 4 bases at V and 0 bases at J; junction bases unmatched: 0. CDR3 coding DNA: TGTGCCAGCAGTGGGGACAGGGGCTCTGGAAACACCATATATTTT. Protein: CASSGDRGSGNTIYF.

This chain links TRBV14 with TRBJ2-3; no clear D gene. V was shortened by 0 bases and J by 3 bases, with 13 bases between the two germline ends. The germline CDR1 and CDR2 sequences are SGHDN and FVKESK. The length of the CDR3 is 16 residues. This chain's CDR3 is CASSQDLAAGTDTQYF. DNA for the CDR3: TGTGCCAGCAGCCAAGATTTGGCCGCCGGGACAGATACGCAGTATTTT.

V is TRBV7-2 and J is TRBJ2-5, with a possible D match to TRBD1 (6 bases). The CDR3 extends over 17 amino acids. V was trimmed by 2 bases and J by 9 bases, leaving 25 bases between them. Germline CDR1 reads SGHTA; CDR2 reads FQGNSA. DNA of the CDR3: TGTGCCAGCAGCTTATTGGGCGGACAGCCCGCGCGGGCCGCCCAGTACTTC. Protein sequence: CASSLLGGQPARAAQYF.

The rearrangement uses TRBV19 and TRBJ1-4, with D unresolved. This CDR3 spans 13 amino acids. V lost 3 bases and J 7 bases, leaving 9 bases between the germline ends. Germline lookup yields CDR1 LNHDA and CDR2 SQIVND (reference sequence). CDR3 sequence: CASSIHRLEKLFF. The CDR3 DNA reads TGTGCCAGTAGTATCCATAGACTTGAAAAACTGTTTTTT.

CDR3 sequence (DNA): TGTGCTAGTGGTTTGGTAGGGGCAGGGGTGCACGAGCAGTACTTC. As protein: CASGLVGAGVHEQYF. The chain employs TRBV12-5 and TRBJ2-7; tentative D call: TRBD1 (6 bases). The CDR3 loop spans 15 amino acids. The V and J ends lost 0 bases and 5 bases respectively, with 14 bases between them. Germline V gene lookup returns CDR1 LGHNT and CDR2 FRNRAP.

The rearrangement uses TRBV6-2 or TRBV6-3 and TRBJ2-3; tentative D call: TRBD2 (6 bases). The V end was cut by 3 bases, the J end by 5 bases, with 15 bases between. The germline V gene has CDR1 MNHEY and CDR2 SVGEGT. The CDR3 runs to 15 residues. CDR3 in DNA: TGTGCCAGCAGTTATGGAGCGGGTAAAGGAGATACGCAGTATTTT. Translating gives CASSYGAGKGDTQYF.

The chain has TRBV3-1 (or the pseudogene TRBV3-2) and TRBJ2-7, with TRBD1 matching 7 bases. The germline CDR1 and CDR2 sequences are LGHDT and YNNKEL (reference sequence). The CDR3 consists of 17 residues. V dropped 4 bases and J dropped 3; count of bases not matched to a gene: 15. CDR3 in amino acids: CASSRRLTGSSSYEQYF. Here the CDR3 DNA reads TGTGCCAGCAGCCGACGACTGACAGGGTCTTCCAGCTACGAGCAGTACTTC.

This chain uses TRBV6-6 with TRBJ2-1, with a tentative D call TRBD2 (6 bases). Germline values: CDR1 MNHNY, CDR2 SVGAGI (reference sequence). V lost 6 bases and J lost 8, with 14 bases in between. This CDR3 is built from 13 residues. In nucleotides, the CDR3 is TGTGCCAGCAGCCCCCCTGGAGGGCATGAGCAGTTCTTC. Translating it yields CASSPPGGHEQFF.

The rearrangement joins TRBV5-1 to TRBJ2-1; 10 nucleotides line up with TRBD1. Germline lookup yields CDR1 SGHRS and CDR2 YFSETQ. J was trimmed by 4 bases and V by 3 bases; bases with no gene match: 4. The CDR3 consists of 15 residues. The CDR3 sequence: CASSYGQGVYNEQFF. CDR3 bases: TGCGCCAGCAGCTACGGACAGGGGGTGTACAATGAGCAGTTCTTC.

The chain couples TRBV5-4 to TRBJ1-1; 9 bases fit TRBD1. Germline-derived CDR1 and CDR2 are SGHNT and YYREEE (reference sequence). The CDR3 consists of 15 residues. J lost 4 bases, V lost 3 bases, and 7 bases had no gene match. This chain's CDR3 is CASSYRQGVFTEAFF. The CDR3, as DNA: TGTGCCAGCAGCTATAGACAGGGGGTTTTCACTGAAGCTTTCTTT.

This chain uses TRBV7-6 with TRBJ2-7; 9 bases agree with TRBD1. The CDR3 consists of 17 residues. With V trimmed by 6 bases and J by 5 bases, 17 bases remained unmatched. CDR1 and CDR2 from the germline V gene are SGHVS and FNYEAQ. The CDR3 sequence is CASSQASGQGRLDEQYF. The DNA of the CDR3 is TGTGCCAGCAGTCAGGCCTCGGGACAGGGTCGGTTAGACGAGCAGTACTTC.

The CDR3 loop reads CSARRGPEQFF. The CDR3, as DNA: TGCAGTGCTAGAAGGGGTCCTGAGCAGTTCTTC. The V and J genes are TRBV20-1 and TRBJ2-1; a possible D gene is TRBD1 (5 bases). CDR1 and CDR2 from the germline V gene are DFQATT and SNEGSKA (reference sequence). The CDR3 has 11 amino acids. V was cut by 2 bases and J by 9 bases, with 8 bases left in between.

This clone is a singleton in its sample. This rearrangement joins TRBV6-5 to TRBJ1-2; 8 bases map to TRBD1. The CDR3 length is 12 residues. CDR1 MNHEY and CDR2 SVGAGI come from the germline V gene. The ends lost 8 bases at V and 6 bases at J; junction bases unmatched: 5. The CDR3 reads CASAYRGNGYTF. The DNA for the CDR3 is TGTGCCAGCGCTTACAGGGGGAATGGCTACACCTTC.

V usage is TRBV6-5 and J usage is TRBJ2-1; 9 nucleotides align to TRBD2. Germline lookup yields CDR1 MNHEY and CDR2 SVGAGI. The CDR3 runs to 15 residues. The V gene end was trimmed by 6 bases and the J gene end by 3 bases; junction bases not matched to a gene: 6. The CDR3 protein is CASSRLAVNYNEQFF. The CDR3 nucleotides are TGTGCCAGCAGCCGACTAGCGGTTAACTACAATGAGCAGTTCTTC.

The chain recombines TRBV6-5 with TRBJ2-5; D call uncertain. The CDR3 sequence is 12 residues long. V gave up 6 bases and J gave up 1 base, with 6 bases separating them. Germline values: CDR1 MNHEY, CDR2 SVGAGI. In DNA form, the CDR3 reads TGTGCCAGCAGAGAGGCCCAAGAGACCCAGTACTTC. Its protein product is CASREAQETQYF.

The chain joins TRBV7-9 to TRBJ2-4; TRBD2 matches 7 bases. The length of the CDR3 is 17 residues. In germline, CDR1 is SEHNR, CDR2 FQNEAQ (reference sequence). The J segment lost 6 bases and the V segment lost 2 bases, leaving 13 bases of the junction unmatched. The chain's CDR3 is CASSLSFPRGGGNIQYF. The CDR3 nucleotides read TGTGCCAGCAGCTTAAGTTTCCCCCGCGGGGGAGGAAACATTCAGTACTTC.

The rearrangement uses TRBV19 and TRBJ2-2; 10 bases map to TRBD1. Germline assignment: CDR1 LNHDA and CDR2 SQIVND (reference sequence). This CDR3 is 15 amino acids long. The J segment lost 7 bases and the V segment lost 5 bases, leaving 7 bases of the junction unmatched. This CDR3 reads CASSPRQGANGELFF. DNA of the CDR3: TGTGCCAGTAGTCCACGACAGGGGGCGAACGGGGAGCTGTTTTTT.

V is TRBV5-4 and J is TRBJ2-3; D gene ambiguous. The CDR3 extends over 15 amino acids. Looked up from germline, CDR1 is SGHNT and CDR2 is YYREEE (reference sequence). V lost 4 bases and J lost 4, with 16 bases in between. The CDR3 DNA reads TGTGCCAGCAGCCCCCAGTTGGGCCCGGCAGATACGCAGTATTTT. Translated: CASSPQLGPADTQYF.

This clone was picked up one time. The chain employs TRBV29-1 and TRBJ2-3; D might be TRBD2 (6 bases). This CDR3 spans 15 amino acids. CDR1 SQVTM and CDR2 ANQGSEA come from the germline V gene. The ends were cut back, 8 bases at V and 0 bases at J, with 18 bases in the middle. CDR3 DNA sequence: TGCAGCTCCCGGGACTCTCGTTATAGCACAGATACGCAGTATTTT. Protein product: CSSRDSRYSTDTQYF.

The chain employs TRBV3-1 (or the pseudogene TRBV3-2) and TRBJ2-3; the D gene is possibly TRBD2 (5 bases). Germline V gene sequence: CDR1 LGHDT, CDR2 YNNKEL (reference sequence). CDR3 length: 15 amino acids. The V end was cut by 2 bases, the J end by 1 base, with 10 bases between. The CDR3 region has the DNA TGTGCCAGCAGCCAACGGGGAGCGGGCACAGATACGCAGTATTTT. This encodes CASSQRGAGTDTQYF.